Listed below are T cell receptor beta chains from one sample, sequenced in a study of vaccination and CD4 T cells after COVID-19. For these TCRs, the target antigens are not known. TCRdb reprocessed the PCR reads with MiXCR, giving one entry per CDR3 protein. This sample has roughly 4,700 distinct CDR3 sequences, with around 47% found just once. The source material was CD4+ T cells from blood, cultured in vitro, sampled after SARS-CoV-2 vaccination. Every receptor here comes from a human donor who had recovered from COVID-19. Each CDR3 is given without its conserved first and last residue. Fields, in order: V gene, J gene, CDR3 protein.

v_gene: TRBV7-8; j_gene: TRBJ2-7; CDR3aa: ASSLGRLHLYEQY
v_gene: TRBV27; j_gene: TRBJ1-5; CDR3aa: ASSRMTGGDSNQPQR
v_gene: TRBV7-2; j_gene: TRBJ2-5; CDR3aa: ASSDGPGTWETQY
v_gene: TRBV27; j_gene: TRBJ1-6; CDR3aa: ASSSLNLQASPLH
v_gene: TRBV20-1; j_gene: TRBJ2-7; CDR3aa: SAHQTGGNYEQY
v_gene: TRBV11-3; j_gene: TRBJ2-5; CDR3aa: ASSPGGSEETQY
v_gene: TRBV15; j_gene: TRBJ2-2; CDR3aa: ATSRSTNTGELF
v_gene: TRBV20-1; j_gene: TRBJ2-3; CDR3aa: SANFKRGNTDTQY
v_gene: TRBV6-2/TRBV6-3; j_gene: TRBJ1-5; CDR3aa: ASSSGQGINQPQH
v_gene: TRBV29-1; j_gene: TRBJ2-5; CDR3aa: SVETGSEETQY
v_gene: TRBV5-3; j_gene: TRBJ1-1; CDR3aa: ARRPPRVEQPWVIYTEAF
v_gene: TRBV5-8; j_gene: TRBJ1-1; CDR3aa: ASSPRVRAMNTEAF
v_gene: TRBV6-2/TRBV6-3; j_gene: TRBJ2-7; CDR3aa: AGTTGGLGLYEQY
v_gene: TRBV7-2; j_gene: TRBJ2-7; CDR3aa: ASSLAGGQYEQY
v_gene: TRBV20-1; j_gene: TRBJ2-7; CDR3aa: SARGVAGGDSYEQY
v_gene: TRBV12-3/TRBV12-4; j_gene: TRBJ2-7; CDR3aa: ASSPPGPAYEQY
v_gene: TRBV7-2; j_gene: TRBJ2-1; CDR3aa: ASSLEGGNYNEQF
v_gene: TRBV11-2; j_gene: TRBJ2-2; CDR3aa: ASSYISGANTGELF